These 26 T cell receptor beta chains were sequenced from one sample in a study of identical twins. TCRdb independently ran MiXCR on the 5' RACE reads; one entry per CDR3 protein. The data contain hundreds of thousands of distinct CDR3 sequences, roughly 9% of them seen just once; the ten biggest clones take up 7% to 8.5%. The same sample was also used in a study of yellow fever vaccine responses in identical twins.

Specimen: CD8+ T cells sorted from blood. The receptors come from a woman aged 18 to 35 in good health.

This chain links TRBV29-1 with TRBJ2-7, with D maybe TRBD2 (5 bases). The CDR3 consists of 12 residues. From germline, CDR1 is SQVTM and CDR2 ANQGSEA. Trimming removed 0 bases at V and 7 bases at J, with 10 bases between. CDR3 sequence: CSVEDTPGEQYF. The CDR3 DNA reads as TGCAGCGTTGAAGATACTCCGGGGGAGCAGTACTTC.

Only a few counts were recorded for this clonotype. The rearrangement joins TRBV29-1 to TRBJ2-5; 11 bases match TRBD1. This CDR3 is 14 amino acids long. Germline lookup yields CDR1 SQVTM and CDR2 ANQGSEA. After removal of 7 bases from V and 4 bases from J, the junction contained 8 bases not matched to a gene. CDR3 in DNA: TGCAGCGCCCTGGGGGACAGGGGGTTAGAGACCCAGTACTTC. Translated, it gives CSALGDRGLETQYF.

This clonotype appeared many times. The CDR3 protein is CASSLGHHSYEQYF. DNA for the CDR3: TGTGCCAGCAGTTTGGGGCACCACTCCTACGAGCAGTACTTC. The V gene is TRBV28, the J gene TRBJ2-7; possible D gene TRBD1, 5 bases. The V end was cut by 3 bases, the J end by 0 bases, with 9 bases between. There are 14 residues in the CDR3. Germline V gene lookup returns CDR1 MDHEN and CDR2 SYDVKM.

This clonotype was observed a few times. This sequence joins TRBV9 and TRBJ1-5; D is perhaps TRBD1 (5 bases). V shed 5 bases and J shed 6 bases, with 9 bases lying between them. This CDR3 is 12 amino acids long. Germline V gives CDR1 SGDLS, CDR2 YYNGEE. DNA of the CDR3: TGTGCCAGCAGTGGGGGTGGTCAGCCCCAGCATTTT. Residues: CASSGGGQPQHF. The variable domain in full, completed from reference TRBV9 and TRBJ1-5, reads DSGVTQTPKHLITATGQRVTLRCSPRSGDLSVYWYQQSLDQGLQFLIQYYNGEERAKGNILERFSAQQFPDLHSELNLSSLELGDSALYFCASSGGGQPQHFGDGTRLSIL.

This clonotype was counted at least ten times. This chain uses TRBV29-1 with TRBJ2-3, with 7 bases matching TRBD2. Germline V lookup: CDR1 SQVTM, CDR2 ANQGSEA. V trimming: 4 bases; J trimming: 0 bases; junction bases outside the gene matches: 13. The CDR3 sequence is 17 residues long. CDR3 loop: CSVVFGEGPRSTDTQYF. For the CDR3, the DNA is TGCAGCGTTGTATTCGGGGAGGGGCCACGGAGCACAGATACGCAGTATTTT.

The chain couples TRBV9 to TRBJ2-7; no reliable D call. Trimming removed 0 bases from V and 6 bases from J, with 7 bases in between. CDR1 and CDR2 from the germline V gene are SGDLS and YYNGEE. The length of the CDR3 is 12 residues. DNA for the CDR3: TGTGCCAGCAGCGTAGCCTTCTCCGAGCAGTACTTC. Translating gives CASSVAFSEQYF.

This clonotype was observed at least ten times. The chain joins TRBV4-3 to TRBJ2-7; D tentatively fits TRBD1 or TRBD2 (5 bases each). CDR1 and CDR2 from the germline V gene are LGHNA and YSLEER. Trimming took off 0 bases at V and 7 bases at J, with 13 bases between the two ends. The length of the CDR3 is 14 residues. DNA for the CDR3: TGCGCCAGCAGCCAAGATCGAGGGGTCGGGGAGCAGTACTTC. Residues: CASSQDRGVGEQYF.

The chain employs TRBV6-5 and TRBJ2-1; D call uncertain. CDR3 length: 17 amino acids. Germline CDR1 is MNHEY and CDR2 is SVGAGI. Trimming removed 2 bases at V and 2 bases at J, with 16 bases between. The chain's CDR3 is CASSYATTEYTYNEQFF. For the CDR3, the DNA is TGTGCCAGCAGTTACGCTACTACCGAATACACCTACAATGAGCAGTTCTTC.

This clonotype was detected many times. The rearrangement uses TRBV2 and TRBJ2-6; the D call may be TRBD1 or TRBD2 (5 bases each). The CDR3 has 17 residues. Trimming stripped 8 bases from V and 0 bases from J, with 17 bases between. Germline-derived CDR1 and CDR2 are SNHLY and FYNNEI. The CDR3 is CASSPWGFNSGANVLTF. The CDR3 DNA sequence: TGTGCCAGCTCACCCTGGGGGTTTAACTCTGGGGCCAACGTCCTGACTTTC. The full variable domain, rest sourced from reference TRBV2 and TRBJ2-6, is EPEVTQTPSHQVTQMGQEVILRCVPISNHLYFYWYRQILGQKVEFLVSFYNNEISEKSEIFDDQFSVERPDGSNFTLKIRSTKLEDSAMYFCASSPWGFNSGANVLTFGAGSRLTVL.

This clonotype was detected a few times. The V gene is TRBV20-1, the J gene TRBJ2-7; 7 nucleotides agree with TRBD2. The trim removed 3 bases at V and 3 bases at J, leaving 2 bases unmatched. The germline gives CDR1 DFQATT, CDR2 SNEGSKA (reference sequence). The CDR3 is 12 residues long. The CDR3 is CSASPGGYEQYF. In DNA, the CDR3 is TGCAGTGCTAGCCCGGGGGGCTACGAGCAGTACTTC.

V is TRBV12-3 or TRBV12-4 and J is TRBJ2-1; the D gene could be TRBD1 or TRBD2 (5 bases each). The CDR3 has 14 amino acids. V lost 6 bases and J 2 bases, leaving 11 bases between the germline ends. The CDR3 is CASRAGTAYNEQFF. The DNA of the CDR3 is TGTGCCAGCAGGGCCGGGACGGCCTACAATGAGCAGTTCTTC.

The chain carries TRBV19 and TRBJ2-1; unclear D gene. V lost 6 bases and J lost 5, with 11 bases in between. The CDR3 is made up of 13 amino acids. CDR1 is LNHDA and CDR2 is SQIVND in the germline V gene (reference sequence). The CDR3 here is CASSLDLHNEQFF. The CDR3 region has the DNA TGTGCCAGTAGCCTGGACCTCCACAATGAGCAGTTCTTC.

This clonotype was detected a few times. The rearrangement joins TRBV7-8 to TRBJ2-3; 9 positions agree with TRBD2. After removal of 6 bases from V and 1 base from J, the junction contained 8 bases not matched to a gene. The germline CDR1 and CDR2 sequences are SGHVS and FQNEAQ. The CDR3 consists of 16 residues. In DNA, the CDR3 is TGTGCCAGCAGTCCCGGAAGCGGGAGGCGCACAGATACGCAGTATTTT. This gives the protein CASSPGSGRRTDTQYF.

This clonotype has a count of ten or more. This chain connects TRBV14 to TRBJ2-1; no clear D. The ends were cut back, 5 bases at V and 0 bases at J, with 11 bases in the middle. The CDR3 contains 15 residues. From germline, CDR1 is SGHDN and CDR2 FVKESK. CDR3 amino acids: CASSKRASSYNEQFF. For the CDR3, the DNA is TGTGCCAGCAGCAAAAGGGCAAGCTCCTACAATGAGCAGTTCTTC.

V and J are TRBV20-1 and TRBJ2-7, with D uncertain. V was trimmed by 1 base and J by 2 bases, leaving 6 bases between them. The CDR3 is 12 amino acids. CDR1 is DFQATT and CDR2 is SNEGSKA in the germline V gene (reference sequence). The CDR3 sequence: CSARARTYEQYF. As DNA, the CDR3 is TGCAGTGCTAGAGCCCGGACCTACGAGCAGTACTTC.

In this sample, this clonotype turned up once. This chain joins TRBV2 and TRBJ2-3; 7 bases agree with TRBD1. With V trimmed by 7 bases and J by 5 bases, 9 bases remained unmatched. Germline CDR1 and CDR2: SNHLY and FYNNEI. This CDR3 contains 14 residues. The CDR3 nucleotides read TGTGCCAGCAAGAGCCACAGGGGACAAGATACGCAGTATTTT. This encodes CASKSHRGQDTQYF.

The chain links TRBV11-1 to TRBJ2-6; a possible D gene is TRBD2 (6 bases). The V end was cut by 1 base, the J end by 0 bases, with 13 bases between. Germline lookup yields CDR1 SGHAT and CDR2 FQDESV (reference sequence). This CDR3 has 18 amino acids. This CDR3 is CASSLVPDGGSGANVLTF. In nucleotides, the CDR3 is TGTGCCAGCAGCTTAGTCCCGGACGGGGGCTCTGGGGCCAACGTCCTGACTTTC. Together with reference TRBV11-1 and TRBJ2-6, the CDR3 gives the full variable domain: EAEVAQSPRYKITEKSQAVAFWCDPISGHATLYWYRQILGQGPELLVQFQDESVVDDSQLPKDRFSAERLKGVDSTLKIQPAELGDSAMYLCASSLVPDGGSGANVLTFGAGSRLTVL.

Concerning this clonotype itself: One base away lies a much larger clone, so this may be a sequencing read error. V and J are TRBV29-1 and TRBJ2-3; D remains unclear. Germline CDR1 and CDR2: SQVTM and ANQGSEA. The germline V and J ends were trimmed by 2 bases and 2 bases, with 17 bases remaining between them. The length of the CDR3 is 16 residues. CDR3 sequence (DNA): TGCAGCGTTGAATCCCTGAATACCCGGTTCACAGATACGCAGTATTTT. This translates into CSVESLNTRFTDTQYF.

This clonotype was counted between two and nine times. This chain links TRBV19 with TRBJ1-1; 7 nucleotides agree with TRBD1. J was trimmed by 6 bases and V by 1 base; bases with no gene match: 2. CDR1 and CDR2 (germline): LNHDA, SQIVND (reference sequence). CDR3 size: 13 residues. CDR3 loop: CASSIGQGAEAFF. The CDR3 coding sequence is TGTGCCAGTAGTATAGGACAGGGCGCTGAAGCTTTCTTT. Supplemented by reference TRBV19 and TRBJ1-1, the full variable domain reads DGGITQSPKYLFRKEGQNVTLSCEQNLNHDAMYWYRQDPGQGLRLIYYSQIVNDFQKGDIAEGYSVSREKKESFPLTVTSAQKNPTAFYLCASSIGQGAEAFFGQGTRLTVV.

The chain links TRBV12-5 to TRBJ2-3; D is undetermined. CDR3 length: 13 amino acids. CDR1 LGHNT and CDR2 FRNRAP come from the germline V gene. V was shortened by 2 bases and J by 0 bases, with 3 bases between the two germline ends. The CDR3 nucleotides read TGTGCTAGTGGTTTGCACAGCACAGATACGCAGTATTTT. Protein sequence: CASGLHSTDTQYF.

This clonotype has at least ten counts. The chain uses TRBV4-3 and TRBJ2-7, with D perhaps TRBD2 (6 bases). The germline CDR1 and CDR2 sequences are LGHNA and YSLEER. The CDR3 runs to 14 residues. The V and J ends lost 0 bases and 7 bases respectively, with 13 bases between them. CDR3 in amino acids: CASSQDPGSREQYF. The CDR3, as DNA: TGCGCCAGCAGCCAAGATCCCGGGAGTCGGGAGCAGTACTTC.

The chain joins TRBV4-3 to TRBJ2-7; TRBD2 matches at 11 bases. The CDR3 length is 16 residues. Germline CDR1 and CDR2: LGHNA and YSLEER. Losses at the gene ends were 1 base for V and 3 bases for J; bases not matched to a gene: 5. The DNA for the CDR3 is TGCGCCAGCAGCCAAGCGAAGGGACTAGCGGTCTACGAGCAGTACTTC. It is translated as CASSQAKGLAVYEQYF.

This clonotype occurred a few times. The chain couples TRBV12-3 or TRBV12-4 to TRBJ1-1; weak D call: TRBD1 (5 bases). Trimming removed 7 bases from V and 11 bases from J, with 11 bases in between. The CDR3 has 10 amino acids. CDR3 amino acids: CASKGEGAFF. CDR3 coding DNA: TGTGCCAGCAAAGGGGAGGGTGCTTTCTTT.

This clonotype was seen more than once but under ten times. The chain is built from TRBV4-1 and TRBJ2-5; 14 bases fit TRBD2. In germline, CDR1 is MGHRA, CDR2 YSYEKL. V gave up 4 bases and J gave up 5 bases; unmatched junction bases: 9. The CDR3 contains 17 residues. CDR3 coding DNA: TGCGCCAGCAGCCTAGGACTAGCGGGAGGCCCCGTGGAGACCCAGTACTTC. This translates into CASSLGLAGGPVETQYF.

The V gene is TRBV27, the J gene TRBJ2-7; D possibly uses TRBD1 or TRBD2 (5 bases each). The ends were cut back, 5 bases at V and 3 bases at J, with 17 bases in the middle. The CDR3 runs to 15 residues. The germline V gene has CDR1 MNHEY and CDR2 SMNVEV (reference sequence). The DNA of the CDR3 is TGTGCCAGCAGTGTGGGACCGCTGGGTGACTACGAGCAGTACTTC. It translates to CASSVGPLGDYEQYF.

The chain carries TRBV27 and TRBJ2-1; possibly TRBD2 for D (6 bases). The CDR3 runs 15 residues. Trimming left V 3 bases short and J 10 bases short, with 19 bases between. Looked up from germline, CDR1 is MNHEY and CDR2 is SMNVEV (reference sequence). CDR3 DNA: TGTGCCAGCAGTTTTACTAGCCCGGAGGATGGGGAGCAGTTCTTC. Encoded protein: CASSFTSPEDGEQFF.